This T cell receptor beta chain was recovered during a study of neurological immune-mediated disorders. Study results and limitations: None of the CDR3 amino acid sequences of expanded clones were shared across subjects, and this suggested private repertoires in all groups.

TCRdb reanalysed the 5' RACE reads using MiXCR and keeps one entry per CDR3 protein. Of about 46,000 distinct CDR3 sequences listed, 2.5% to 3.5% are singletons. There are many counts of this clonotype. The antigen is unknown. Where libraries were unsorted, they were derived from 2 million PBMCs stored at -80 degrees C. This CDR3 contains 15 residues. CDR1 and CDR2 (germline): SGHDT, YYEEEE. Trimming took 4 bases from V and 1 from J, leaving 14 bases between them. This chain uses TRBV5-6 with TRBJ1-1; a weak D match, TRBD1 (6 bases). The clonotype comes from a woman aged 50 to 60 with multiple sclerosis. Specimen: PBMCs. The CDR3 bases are TGTGCCAGCAGCCGCGGGTGGGGACAGAACACTGAAGCTTTCTTT. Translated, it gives CASSRGWGQNTEAFF.